The next 10 T cell receptor beta chains were all read from a single sample in a study of blood T cell repertoires in COVID-19. Profiled with immunoSEQ multiplex PCR; TCRdb holds only in-frame clones, not every one. Seen here are about 88,000 clones, around three quarters observed once, and the top ten hold around 24%. The source material was peripheral blood. The source is a woman between 55 and 75 years old in a cohort sampled during active or convalescent COVID-19.

This clone came up a few times. Written as DNA, the CDR3 is TGTGCCAGCAGCGGAATACTAGCGGGGGGGACGAACACCGGGGAGCTGTTTTTT. Translated: CASSGILAGGTNTGELFF. The chain couples TRBV9 to TRBJ2-2; 13 nucleotides line up with TRBD2. V shed 3 bases and J 0 bases; nucleotides not matched to a gene: 5. Per germline, CDR1 SGDLS and CDR2 YYNGEE. The CDR3 sequence is 18 residues long.

This rearrangement joins TRBV9 to TRBJ2-7; 7 bases match TRBD1. Germline trimming cut 4 bases from V and 3 bases from J; bases unmatched to any gene: 10. Germline lookup yields CDR1 SGDLS and CDR2 YYNGEE. CDR3 length: 15 residues. As DNA, the CDR3 is TGTGCCAGCAGCCTTACAGGGGATTCTAGCTACGAGCAGTACTTC. It is translated as CASSLTGDSSYEQYF.

This chain connects TRBV7-9 to TRBJ1-2; D uncertain. Looked up from germline, CDR1 is SEHNR and CDR2 is FQNEAQ (reference sequence). Trimming pared 0 bases from V and 3 bases from J, leaving 11 bases between. The CDR3 length is 15 residues. The DNA of the CDR3 is TGTGCCAGCAGCTTAGCGCTTCCCGCGCACTATGGCTACACCTTC. Translation gives CASSLALPAHYGYTF.

Here the CDR3 reads CSVDSGKNTGELFF. The CDR3 bases are TGCAGCGTTGATAGCGGGAAAAACACCGGGGAGCTGTTTTTT. The rearrangement uses TRBV29-1 and TRBJ2-2; 8 positions agree with TRBD2. V was pared by 3 bases and J by 2 bases, with 2 bases of the junction left unmatched. The CDR3 sequence is 14 residues long. Germline V gives CDR1 SQVTM, CDR2 ANQGSEA.

The rearrangement joins TRBV5-6 to TRBJ1-2; D not resolved. The CDR3 covers 18 residues. Between the trimmed V and J ends, which lost 1 base and 1 base, there was a span of 20 bases. Germline CDR1 is SGHDT and CDR2 is YYEEEE. The CDR3 loop reads CASSLRMGVRGFNYGYTF. For the CDR3, the DNA is TGTGCCAGCAGCTTGCGGATGGGAGTGAGAGGGTTTAACTATGGCTACACCTTC.

This clone was found a few times. This chain links TRBV3-1 (or the pseudogene TRBV3-2) with TRBJ2-3, with D hard to call. The germline gives CDR1 LGHDT, CDR2 YNNKEL (reference sequence). The CDR3 totals 17 residues. Trimming cost V 3 bases and J 1 base, with 17 bases left between them. CDR3 nucleotides: TGTGCCAGCAGCCAGGCTTCCCTCCGACTTGGCACAGATACGCAGTATTTT. The encoded protein is CASSQASLRLGTDTQYF.

There are a few counts of this clone. The rearrangement links TRBV4-1 to TRBJ2-7, with D possibly matching TRBD2 (6 bases). Germline lookup yields CDR1 MGHRA and CDR2 YSYEKL. CDR3 length: 13 amino acids. V was cut by 1 base and J by 5 bases, with 9 bases left in between. CDR3 protein: CASSQVGGDEQYF. The CDR3 nucleotides read TGCGCCAGCAGCCAAGTGGGGGGAGACGAGCAGTACTTC.

The genes are TRBV5-6 and TRBJ1-6, with TRBD1 matching 8 bases. V was pared by 3 bases and J by 8 bases, with 13 bases of the junction left unmatched. This CDR3 is 17 amino acids long. CDR1 is SGHDT and CDR2 is YYEEEE in the germline V gene. CDR3 protein: CASSSGAGGFLYSPLHF. DNA for the CDR3: TGTGCCAGCAGCTCGGGGGCAGGGGGCTTTCTTTATTCACCCCTCCACTTT.

By proportion, this clone is medium-sized. V and J are TRBV28 and TRBJ1-1; weak D call: TRBD1 (6 bases). CDR3 length: 13 amino acids. Trimming cost V 7 bases and J 3 bases, with 12 bases left between them. The germline gives CDR1 MDHEN, CDR2 SYDVKM. This chain's CDR3 is CASTPRTDTEAFF. The CDR3 bases are TGTGCCAGCACCCCTCGGACAGACACTGAAGCTTTCTTT.

This chain links TRBV19 with TRBJ2-1, with a weak D call TRBD2 (6 bases). Per germline, CDR1 LNHDA and CDR2 SQIVND (reference sequence). Trimming pared 2 bases from V and 0 bases from J, leaving 17 bases between. The CDR3 loop spans 18 amino acids. CDR3 in amino acids: CASSIRRGFGNSYNEQFF. CDR3 DNA: TGTGCCAGTAGTATACGGAGGGGTTTTGGGAACTCCTACAATGAGCAGTTCTTC.